One sample yielded the 8 T cell receptor beta chains listed below, sequenced in a study of CD8+ T cells in alopecia areata. This sample's treatment: oral pan-JAK inhibitor, 5-10 mg twice daily. Extracted RNA was reverse transcribed into cDNA, the sequencing template. TCRdb keeps only in-frame clones here, not all; method: immunoSEQ multiplex PCR. The table includes 200,000 to 250,000 clones, around 65% detected once. Sequenced here: CD4+ T cells sorted from blood, sampled around week 44, from a patient treated with tofacitinib. The receptors were sampled from a human donor with alopecia areata.

In this sample, this clone turned up a few times. This chain joins TRBV10-3 and TRBJ1-4; the D gene is possibly TRBD1 (6 bases). From germline, CDR1 is ENHRY and CDR2 SYGVKD. Trimming pared 1 base from V and 6 bases from J, leaving 12 bases between. This CDR3 spans 15 amino acids. Here the CDR3 reads CAISELQGSYEKLFF. DNA of the CDR3: TGTGCCATCAGTGAGTTACAGGGTTCTTATGAAAAACTGTTTTTT.

The CDR3 nucleotides are TGCAGCGTTGGCGCTCGGACGGCGAAGGAGGAGCTGTTTTTT. Protein: CSVGARTAKEELFF. The chain uses TRBV29-1 and TRBJ2-2; the D is unclear. The CDR3 extends over 14 amino acids. Trimming took off 4 bases at V and 10 bases at J, with 19 bases between the two ends. The germline V gene has CDR1 SQVTM and CDR2 ANQGSEA.

The rearrangement uses TRBV14 and TRBJ1-1; no firm D call. Germline assignment: CDR1 SGHDN and CDR2 FVKESK. The length of the CDR3 is 14 residues. V was clipped by 1 base and J by 0 bases, with 6 bases between them. CDR3 nucleotide sequence: TGTGCCAGCAGCCAAGGAGGGATGAACACTGAAGCTTTCTTT. This sequence encodes CASSQGGMNTEAFF. Full variable domain (rest looked up from reference TRBV14 and TRBJ1-1): EAGVTQFPSHSVIEKGQTVTLRCDPISGHDNLYWYRRVMGKEIKFLLHFVKESKQDESGMPNNRFLAERTGGTYSTLKVQPAELEDSGVYFCASSQGGMNTEAFFGQGTRLTVV.

The genes are TRBV15 and TRBJ2-3; maybe TRBD1 (5 bases). CDR1 and CDR2 (germline): LNHNV, YYDKDF (reference sequence). This CDR3 has 13 amino acids. V dropped 11 bases and J dropped 6 bases, with 18 bases sitting between them. CDR3 sequence (DNA): TGTGCCTCCGGTTCATGGGGCCCGGATACGCAGTATTTT. Residues: CASGSWGPDTQYF.

Regarding this clone: This same CDR3 is encoded by further DNA sequences in the sample. This chain uses TRBV6-1 with TRBJ2-2; possible D gene TRBD1, 5 bases. With 8 bases removed from V and 2 bases from J, the gap between germline ends came to 9 bases. The CDR3 is made up of 13 amino acids. Per germline, CDR1 MNHNS and CDR2 SASEGT. The CDR3 protein is CASDRGNTGELFF. CDR3 coding DNA: TGTGCCAGCGACAGAGGAAACACCGGGGAGCTGTTTTTT.

The V call is TRBV5-1, the J call TRBJ1-1; D may be TRBD1 (5 bases). Germline CDR1 and CDR2: SGHRS and YFSETQ. The CDR3 is 15 residues long. V shed 0 bases and J shed 0 bases, with 9 bases lying between them. In DNA form, the CDR3 reads TGCGCCAGCAGCTTGGCAGGGACCCTGAACACTGAAGCTTTCTTT. It specifies CASSLAGTLNTEAFF. The variable domain in full, with the rest retrieved from reference TRBV5-1 and TRBJ1-1, is KAGVTQTPRYLIKTRGQQVTLSCSPISGHRSVSWYQQTPGQGLQFLFEYFSETQRNKGNFPGRFSGRQFSNSRSEMNVSTLELGDSALYLCASSLAGTLNTEAFFGQGTRLTVV.

The chain carries TRBV30 and TRBJ1-1; D ambiguous. The CDR3 has 14 amino acids. CDR1 is GTSNPN, CDR2 SVGIG, per germline (reference sequence). The germline V and J ends were trimmed by 0 bases and 1 base, with 9 bases remaining between them. The CDR3 coding sequence is TGTGCCTGGAGTGTGTCCTTTACGAACACTGAAGCTTTCTTT. Translated, it gives CAWSVSFTNTEAFF. Using reference TRBV30 and TRBJ1-1 for the parts outside the CDR3, the full variable domain is SQTIHQWPATLVQPVGSPLSLECTVEGTSNPNLYWYRQAAGRGLQLLFYSVGIGQISSEVPQNLSASRPQDRQFILSSKKLLLSDSGFYLCAWSVSFTNTEAFFGQGTRLTVV.

The V call is TRBV6-5, the J call TRBJ1-1; tentatively, D is TRBD1 (6 bases). Deletions cut 8 bases from V and 8 bases from J, with 12 bases between. Germline assignment: CDR1 MNHEY and CDR2 SVGAGI. The CDR3 contains 11 residues. In DNA, the CDR3 is TGTGCCAGCCTAACGGGGACAGAAGCTTTCTTT. This encodes CASLTGTEAFF.